This T cell receptor beta chain stems from a study of blood T cells in healthy people across ages. Study-wide points: Naive T cell percentage by flow cytometry tracked strongly with beta diversity. Unsorted PBMCs blocked a conclusive comparison of naive and antigen-experienced cells.

No fewer than 6.5 million PBMCs went into each sample. V lost 1 base to trimming and J lost 6 bases, with 16 bases between them. CDR1 is SGHAT and CDR2 is FQNNGV in the germline V gene. The length of the CDR3 is 16 residues. The table lists this clonotype with many counts. The antigen is unknown. Combining a sample-barcoded 5' primer with a J-beta primer mix, a second PCR ran for about 6 to 11 cycles. Per-sample output comprised a minimum of 2.5 million paired-end reads containing CDR3. From the 5' RACE reads, TCRdb called clonotypes with MiXCR, one entry per CDR3 protein. In the table there are 600,000 or so distinct CDR3 sequences, approximately 30% of which are singletons.

The source material was blood. The receptor was isolated from a woman of 80 years or more in good health. The chain is built from TRBV11-2 and TRBJ2-1; possibly TRBD1 or TRBD2 for D (6 bases each). The CDR3 DNA is TGTGCCAGCAGCTTAGGGGTCGGAGGAGGGGGCAATGAGCAGTTCTTC. Amino acids: CASSLGVGGGGNEQFF. The full variable domain, with the rest looked up from reference TRBV11-2 and TRBJ2-1, is EAGVAQSPRYKIIEKRQSVAFWCNPISGHATLYWYQQILGQGPKLLIQFQNNGVVDDSQLPKDRFSAERLKGVDSTLKIQPAKLEDSAVYLCASSLGVGGGGNEQFFGPGTRLTVL.